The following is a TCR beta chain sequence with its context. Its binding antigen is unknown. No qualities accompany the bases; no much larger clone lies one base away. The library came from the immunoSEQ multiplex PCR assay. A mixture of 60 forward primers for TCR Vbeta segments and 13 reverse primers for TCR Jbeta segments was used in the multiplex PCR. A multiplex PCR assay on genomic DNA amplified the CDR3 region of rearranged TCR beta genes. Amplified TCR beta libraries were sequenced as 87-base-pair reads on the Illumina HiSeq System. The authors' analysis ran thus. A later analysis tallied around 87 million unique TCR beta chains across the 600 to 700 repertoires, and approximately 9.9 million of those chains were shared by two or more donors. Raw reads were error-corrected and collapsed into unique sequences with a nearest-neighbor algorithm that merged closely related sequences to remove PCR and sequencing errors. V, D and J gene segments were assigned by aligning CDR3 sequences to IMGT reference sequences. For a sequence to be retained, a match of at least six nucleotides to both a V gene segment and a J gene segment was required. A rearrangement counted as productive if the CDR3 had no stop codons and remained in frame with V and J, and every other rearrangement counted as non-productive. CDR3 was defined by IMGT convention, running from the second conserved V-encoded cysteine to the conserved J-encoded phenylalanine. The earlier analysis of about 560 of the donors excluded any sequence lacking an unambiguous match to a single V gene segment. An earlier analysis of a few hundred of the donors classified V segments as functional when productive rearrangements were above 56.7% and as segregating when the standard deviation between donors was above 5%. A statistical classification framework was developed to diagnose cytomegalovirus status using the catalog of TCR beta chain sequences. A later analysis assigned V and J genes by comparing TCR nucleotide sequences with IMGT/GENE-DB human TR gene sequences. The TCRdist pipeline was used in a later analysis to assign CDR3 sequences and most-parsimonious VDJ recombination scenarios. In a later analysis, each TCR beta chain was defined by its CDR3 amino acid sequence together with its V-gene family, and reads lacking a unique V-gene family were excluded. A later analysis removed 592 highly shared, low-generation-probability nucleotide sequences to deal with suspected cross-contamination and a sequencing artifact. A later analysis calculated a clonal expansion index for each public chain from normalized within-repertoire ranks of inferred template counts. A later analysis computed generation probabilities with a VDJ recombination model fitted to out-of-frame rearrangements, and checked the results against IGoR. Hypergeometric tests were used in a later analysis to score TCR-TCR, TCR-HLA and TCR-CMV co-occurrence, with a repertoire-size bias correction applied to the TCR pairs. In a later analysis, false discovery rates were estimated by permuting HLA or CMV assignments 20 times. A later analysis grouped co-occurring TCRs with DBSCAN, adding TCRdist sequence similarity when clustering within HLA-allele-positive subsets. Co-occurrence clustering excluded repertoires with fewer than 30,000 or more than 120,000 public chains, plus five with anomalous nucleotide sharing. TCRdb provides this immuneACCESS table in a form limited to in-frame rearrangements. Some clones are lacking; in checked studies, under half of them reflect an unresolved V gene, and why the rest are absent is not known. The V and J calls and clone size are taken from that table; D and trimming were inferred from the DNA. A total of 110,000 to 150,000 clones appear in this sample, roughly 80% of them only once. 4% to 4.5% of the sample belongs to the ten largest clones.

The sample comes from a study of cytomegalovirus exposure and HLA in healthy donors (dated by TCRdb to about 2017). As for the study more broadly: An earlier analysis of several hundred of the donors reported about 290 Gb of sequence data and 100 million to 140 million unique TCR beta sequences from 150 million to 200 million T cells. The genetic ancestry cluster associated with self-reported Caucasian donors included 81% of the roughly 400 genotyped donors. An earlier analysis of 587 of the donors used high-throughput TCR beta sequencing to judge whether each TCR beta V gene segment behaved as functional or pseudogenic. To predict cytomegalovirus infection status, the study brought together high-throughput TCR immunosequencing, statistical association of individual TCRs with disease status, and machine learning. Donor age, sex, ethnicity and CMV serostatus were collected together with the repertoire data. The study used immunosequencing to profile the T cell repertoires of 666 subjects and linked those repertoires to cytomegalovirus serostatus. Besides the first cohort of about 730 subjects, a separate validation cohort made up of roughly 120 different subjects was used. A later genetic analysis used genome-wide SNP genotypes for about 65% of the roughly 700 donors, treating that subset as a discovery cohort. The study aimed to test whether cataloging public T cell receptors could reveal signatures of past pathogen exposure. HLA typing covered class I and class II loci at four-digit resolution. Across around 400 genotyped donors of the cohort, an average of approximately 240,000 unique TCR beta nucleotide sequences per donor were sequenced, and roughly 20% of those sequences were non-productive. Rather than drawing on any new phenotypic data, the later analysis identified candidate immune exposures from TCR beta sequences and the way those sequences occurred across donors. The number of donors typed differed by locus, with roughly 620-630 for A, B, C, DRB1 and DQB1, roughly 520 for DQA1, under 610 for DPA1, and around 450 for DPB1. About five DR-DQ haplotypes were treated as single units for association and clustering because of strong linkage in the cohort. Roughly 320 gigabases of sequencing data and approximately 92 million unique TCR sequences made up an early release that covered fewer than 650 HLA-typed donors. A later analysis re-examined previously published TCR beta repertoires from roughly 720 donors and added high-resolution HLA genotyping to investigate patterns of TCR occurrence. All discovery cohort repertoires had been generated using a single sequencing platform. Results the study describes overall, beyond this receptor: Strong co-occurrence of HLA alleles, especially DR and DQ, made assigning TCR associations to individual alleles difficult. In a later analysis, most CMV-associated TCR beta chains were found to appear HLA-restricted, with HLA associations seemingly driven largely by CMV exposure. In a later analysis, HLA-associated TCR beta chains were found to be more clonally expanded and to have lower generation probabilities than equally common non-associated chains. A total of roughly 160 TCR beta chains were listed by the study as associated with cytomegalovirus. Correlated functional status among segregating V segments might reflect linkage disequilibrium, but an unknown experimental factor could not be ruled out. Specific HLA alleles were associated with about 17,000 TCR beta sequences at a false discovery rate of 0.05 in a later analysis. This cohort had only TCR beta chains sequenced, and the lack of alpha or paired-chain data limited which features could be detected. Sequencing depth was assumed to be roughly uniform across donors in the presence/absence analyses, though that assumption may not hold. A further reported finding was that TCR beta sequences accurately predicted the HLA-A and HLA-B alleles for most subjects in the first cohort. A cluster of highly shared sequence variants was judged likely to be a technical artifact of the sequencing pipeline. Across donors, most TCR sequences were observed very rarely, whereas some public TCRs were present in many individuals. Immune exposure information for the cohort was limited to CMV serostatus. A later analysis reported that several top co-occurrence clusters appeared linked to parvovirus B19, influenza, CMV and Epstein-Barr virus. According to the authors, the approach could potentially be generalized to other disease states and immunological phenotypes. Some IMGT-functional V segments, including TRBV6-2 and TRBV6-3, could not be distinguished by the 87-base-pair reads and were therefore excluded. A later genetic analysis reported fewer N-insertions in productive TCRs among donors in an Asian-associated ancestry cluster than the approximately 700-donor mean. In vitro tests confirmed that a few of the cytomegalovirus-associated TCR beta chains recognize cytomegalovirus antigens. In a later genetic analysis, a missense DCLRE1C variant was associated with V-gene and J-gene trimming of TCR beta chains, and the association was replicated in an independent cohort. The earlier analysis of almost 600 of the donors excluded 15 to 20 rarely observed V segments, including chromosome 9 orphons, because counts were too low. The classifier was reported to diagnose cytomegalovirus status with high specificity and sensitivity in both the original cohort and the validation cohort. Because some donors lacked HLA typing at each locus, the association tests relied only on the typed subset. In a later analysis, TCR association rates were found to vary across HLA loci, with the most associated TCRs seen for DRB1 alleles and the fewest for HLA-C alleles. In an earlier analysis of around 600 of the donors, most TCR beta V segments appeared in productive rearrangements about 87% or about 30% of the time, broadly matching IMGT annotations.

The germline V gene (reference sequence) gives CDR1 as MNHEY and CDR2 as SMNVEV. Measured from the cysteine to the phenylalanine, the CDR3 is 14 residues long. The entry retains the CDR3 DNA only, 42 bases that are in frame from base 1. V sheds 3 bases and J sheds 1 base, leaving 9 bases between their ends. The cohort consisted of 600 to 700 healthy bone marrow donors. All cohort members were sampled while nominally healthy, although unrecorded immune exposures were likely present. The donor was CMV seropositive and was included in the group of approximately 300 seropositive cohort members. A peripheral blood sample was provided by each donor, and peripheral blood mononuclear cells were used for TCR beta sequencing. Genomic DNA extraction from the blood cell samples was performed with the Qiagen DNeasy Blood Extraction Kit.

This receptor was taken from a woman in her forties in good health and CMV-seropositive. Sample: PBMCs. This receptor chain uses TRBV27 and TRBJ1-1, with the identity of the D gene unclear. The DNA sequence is TGTGCCAGCAGTTTTGCACCTAGGAACACTGAAGCTTTCTTT. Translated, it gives CASSFAPRNTEAFF.